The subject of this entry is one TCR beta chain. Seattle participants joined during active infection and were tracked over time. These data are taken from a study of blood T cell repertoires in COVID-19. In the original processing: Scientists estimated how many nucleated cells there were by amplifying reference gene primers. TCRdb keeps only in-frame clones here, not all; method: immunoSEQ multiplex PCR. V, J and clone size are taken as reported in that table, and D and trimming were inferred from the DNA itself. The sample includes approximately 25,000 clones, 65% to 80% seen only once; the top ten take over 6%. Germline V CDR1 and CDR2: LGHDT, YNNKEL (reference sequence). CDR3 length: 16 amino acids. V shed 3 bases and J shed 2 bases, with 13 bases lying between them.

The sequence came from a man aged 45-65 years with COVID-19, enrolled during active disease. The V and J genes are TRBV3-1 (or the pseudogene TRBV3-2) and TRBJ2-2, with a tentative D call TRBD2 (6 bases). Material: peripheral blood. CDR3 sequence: CASSQLTRGNTGELFF. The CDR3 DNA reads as TGTGCCAGCAGCCAGTTGACTAGAGGCAACACCGGGGAGCTGTTTTTT.